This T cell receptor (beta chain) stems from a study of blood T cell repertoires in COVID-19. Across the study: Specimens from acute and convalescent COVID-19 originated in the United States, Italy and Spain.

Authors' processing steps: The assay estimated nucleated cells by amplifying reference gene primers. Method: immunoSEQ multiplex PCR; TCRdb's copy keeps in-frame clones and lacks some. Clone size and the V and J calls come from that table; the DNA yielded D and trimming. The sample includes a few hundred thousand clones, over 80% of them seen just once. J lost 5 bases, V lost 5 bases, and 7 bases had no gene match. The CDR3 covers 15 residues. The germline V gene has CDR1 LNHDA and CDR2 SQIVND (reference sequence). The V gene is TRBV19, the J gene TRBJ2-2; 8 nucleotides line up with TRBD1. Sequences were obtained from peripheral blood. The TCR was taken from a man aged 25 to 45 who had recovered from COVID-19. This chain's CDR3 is CASSVSNRGTGELFF. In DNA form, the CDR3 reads TGTGCCAGTAGTGTTTCCAACAGGGGGACCGGGGAGCTGTTTTTT.